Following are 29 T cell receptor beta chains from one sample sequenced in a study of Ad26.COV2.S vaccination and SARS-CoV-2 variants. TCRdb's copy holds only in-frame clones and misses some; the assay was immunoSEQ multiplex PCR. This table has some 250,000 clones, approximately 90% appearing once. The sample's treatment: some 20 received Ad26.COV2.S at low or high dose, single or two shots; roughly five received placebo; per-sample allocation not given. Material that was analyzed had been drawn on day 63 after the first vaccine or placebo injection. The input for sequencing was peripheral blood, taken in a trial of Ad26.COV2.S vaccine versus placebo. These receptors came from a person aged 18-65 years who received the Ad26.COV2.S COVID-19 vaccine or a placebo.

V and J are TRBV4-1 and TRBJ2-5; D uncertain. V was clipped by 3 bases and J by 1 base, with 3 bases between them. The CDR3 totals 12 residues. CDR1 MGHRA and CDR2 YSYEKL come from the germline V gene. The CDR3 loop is CASSQTQETQYF. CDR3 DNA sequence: TGCGCCAGCAGCCAGACCCAAGAGACCCAGTACTTC.

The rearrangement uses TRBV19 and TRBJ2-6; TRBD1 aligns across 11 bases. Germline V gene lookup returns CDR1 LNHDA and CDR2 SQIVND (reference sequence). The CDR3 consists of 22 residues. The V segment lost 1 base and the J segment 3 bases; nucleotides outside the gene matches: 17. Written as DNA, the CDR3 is TGTGCCAGTAGTATAGTCGGCAGAGACTGGGGACAGGGGGTATATGGGGCCAACGTCCTGACTTTC. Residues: CASSIVGRDWGQGVYGANVLTF.

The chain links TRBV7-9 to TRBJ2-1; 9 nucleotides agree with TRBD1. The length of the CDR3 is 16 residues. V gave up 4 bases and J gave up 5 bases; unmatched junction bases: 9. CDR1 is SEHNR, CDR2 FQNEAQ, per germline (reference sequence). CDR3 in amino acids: CASSSRPGQGNNEQFF. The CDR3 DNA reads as TGTGCCAGCAGCTCCCGGCCGGGACAGGGCAACAATGAGCAGTTCTTC.

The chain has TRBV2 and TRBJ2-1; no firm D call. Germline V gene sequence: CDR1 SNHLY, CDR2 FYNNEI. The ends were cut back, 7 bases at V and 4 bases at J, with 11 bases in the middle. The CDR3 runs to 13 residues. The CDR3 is CASTRTAYNEQFF. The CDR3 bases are TGTGCCAGCACCCGGACCGCGTACAATGAGCAGTTCTTC.

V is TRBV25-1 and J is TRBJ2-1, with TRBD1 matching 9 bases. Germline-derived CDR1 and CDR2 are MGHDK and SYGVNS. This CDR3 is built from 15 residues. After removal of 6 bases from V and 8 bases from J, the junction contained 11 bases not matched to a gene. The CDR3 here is CASRVTGGAFHEQFF. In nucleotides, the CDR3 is TGTGCCAGCAGGGTAACAGGGGGCGCGTTCCATGAGCAGTTCTTC.

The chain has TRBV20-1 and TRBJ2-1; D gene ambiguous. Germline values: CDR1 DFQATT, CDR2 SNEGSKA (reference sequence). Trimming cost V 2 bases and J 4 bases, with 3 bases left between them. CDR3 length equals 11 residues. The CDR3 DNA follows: TGCAGTGCTAGAAGGTACAATGAGCAGTTCTTC. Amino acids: CSARRYNEQFF.

For the CDR3, the DNA is TGCGCCAGCAGCTCTCCAAGAACAGGGGGCGTTAACTATGAGCAGTTCTTC. The encoded protein is CASSSPRTGGVNYEQFF. V usage is TRBV5-1 and J usage is TRBJ2-1; 9 bases are a match to TRBD1. The CDR3 runs to 17 residues. J was trimmed by 8 bases and V by 3 bases; bases with no gene match: 15. Germline-derived CDR1 and CDR2 are SGHRS and YFSETQ.

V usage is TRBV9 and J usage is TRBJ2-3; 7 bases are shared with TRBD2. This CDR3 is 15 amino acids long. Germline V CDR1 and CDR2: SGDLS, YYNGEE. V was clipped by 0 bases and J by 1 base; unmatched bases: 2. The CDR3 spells CASSVGTSGTDTQYF. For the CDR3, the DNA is TGTGCCAGCAGCGTAGGTACTAGCGGCACAGATACGCAGTATTTT.

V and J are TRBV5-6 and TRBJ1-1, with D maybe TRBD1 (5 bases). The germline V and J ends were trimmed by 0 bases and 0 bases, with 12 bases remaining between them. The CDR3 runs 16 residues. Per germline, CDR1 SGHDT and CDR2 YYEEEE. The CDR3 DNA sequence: TGTGCCAGCAGCTTGGAAGGGGCCACTCTGAACACTGAAGCTTTCTTT. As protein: CASSLEGATLNTEAFF.

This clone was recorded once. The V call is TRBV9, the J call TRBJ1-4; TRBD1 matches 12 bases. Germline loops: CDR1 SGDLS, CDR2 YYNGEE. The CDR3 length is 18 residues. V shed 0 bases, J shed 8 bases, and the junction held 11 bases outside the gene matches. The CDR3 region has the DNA TGTGCCAGCAGCGTAGGGGCCGGGACAGGGGGCCGCCAGGAAAAACTGTTTTTT. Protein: CASSVGAGTGGRQEKLFF.

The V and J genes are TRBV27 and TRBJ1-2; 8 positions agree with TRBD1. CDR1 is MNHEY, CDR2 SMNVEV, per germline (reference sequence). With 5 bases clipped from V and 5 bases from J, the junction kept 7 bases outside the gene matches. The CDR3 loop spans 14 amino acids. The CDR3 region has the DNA TGTGCCAGCAGTCCCTCAGGGGGCTGGTATGGCTACACCTTC. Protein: CASSPSGGWYGYTF.

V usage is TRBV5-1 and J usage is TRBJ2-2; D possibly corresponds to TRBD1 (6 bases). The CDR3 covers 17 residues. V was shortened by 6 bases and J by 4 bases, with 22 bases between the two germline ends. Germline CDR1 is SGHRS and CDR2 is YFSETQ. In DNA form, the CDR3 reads TGCGCCAGCACCGAAGACCACGGGACAAAAATCACCGGGGAGCTGTTTTTT. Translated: CASTEDHGTKITGELFF.

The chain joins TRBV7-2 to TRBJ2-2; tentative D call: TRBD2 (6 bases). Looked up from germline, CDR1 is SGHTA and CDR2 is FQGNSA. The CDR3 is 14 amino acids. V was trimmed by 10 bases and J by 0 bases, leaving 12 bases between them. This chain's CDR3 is CATKWGANTGELFF. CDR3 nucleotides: TGTGCCACAAAGTGGGGGGCGAACACCGGGGAGCTGTTTTTT.

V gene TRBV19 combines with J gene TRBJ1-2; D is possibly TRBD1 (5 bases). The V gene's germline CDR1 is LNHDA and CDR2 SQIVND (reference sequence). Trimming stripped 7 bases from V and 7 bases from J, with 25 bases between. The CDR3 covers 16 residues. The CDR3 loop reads CASKSLGSRDSRGYTF. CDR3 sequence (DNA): TGTGCCAGTAAATCCCTAGGAAGCCGGGACTCCCGTGGCTACACCTTC.

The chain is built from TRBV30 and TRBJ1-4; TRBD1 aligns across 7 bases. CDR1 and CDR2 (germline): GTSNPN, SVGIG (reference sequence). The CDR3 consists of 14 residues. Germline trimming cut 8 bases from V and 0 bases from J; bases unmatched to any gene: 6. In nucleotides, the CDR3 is TGTGCCCTGGACAGGAGGACAACTAATGAAAAACTGTTTTTT. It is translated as CALDRRTTNEKLFF.

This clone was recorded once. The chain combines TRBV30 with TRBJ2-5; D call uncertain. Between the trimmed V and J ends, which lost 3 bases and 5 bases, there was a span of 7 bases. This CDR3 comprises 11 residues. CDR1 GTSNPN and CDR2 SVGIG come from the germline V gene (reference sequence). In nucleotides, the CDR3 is TGTGCCTGGAGGTTTGGGGAGACCCAGTACTTC. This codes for CAWRFGETQYF.

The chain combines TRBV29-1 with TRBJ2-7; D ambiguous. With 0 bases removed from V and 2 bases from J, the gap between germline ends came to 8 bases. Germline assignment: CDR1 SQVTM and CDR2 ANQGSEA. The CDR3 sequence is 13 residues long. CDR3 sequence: CSVEDGRTYEQYF. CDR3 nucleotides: TGCAGCGTTGAAGACGGCAGAACCTACGAGCAGTACTTC.

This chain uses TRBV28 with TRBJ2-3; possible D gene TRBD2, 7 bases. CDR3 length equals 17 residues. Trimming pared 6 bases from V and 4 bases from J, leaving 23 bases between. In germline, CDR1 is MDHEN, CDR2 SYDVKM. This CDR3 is CASSHTGAREWADTQYF. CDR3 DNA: TGTGCCAGCAGCCATACGGGGGCGCGGGAGTGGGCAGATACGCAGTATTTT.

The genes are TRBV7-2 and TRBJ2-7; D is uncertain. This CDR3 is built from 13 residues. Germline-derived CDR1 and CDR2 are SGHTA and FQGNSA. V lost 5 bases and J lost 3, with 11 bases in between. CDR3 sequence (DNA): TGTGCCAGCAGCCCGAGTACCCTCTACGAGCAGTACTTC. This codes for CASSPSTLYEQYF.

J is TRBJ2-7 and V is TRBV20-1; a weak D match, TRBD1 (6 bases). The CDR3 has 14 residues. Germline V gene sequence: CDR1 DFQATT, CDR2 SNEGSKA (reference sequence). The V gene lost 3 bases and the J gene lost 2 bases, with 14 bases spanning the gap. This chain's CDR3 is CSASWTVGTYEQYF. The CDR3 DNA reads TGCAGTGCTAGTTGGACAGTGGGGACCTACGAGCAGTACTTC.

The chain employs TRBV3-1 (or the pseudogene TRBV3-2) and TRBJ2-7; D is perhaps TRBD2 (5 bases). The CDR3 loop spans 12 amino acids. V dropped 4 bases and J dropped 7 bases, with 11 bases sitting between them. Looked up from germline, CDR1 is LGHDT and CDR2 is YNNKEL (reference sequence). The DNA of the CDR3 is TGTGCCAGCAGCCTCACTCGGGGTGAGCAGTACTTC. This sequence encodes CASSLTRGEQYF.

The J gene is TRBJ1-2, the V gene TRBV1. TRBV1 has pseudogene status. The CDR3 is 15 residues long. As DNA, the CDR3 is TGCACCAGCAGCCCGAGCCCCGGGGTGAGGGACGGCTACACCTTC. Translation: CTSSPSPGVRDGYTF.

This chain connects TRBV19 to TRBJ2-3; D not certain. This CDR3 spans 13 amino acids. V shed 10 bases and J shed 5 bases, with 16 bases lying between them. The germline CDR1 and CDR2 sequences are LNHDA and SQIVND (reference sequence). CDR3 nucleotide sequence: TGTGCCACCGTCAGTATGTCCAGAGATACGCAGTATTTT. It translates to CATVSMSRDTQYF.

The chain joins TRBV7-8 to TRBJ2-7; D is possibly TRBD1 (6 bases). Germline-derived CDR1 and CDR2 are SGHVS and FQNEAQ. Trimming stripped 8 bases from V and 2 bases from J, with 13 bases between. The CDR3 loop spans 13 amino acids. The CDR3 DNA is TGTGCCAGCTCGACAGGCCGACCCTACGAGCAGTACTTC. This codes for CASSTGRPYEQYF.

CDR3 region: CASSPQLQGIDTQYF. In DNA form, the CDR3 reads TGTGCCAGCAGTCCACAACTGCAGGGGATAGATACGCAGTATTTT. J is TRBJ2-3 and V is TRBV27; perhaps TRBD1 as D (6 bases). Between the trimmed V and J ends, which lost 5 bases and 5 bases, there was a span of 17 bases. The germline gives CDR1 MNHEY, CDR2 SMNVEV (reference sequence). The CDR3 is 15 residues long.

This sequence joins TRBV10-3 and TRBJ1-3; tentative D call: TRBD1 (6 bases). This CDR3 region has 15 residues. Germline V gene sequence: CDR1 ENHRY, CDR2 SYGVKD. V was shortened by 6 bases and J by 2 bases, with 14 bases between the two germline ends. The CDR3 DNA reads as TGTGCCATCAGGCTACAGGGAGCAACTGGAAACACCATATATTTT. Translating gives CAIRLQGATGNTIYF.

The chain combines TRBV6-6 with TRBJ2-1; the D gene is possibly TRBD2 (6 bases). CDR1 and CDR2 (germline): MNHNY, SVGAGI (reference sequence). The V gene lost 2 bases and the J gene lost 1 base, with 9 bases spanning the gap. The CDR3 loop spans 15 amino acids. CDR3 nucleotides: TGTGCCAGCAGTTACGAGGCGGGGTCCTACAATGAGCAGTTCTTC. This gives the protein CASSYEAGSYNEQFF.

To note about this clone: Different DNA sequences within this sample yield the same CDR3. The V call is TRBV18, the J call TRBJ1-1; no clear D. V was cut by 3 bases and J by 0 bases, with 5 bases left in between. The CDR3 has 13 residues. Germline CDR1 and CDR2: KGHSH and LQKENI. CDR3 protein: CASSPDLNTEAFF. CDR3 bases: TGTGCCAGCTCACCGGATTTGAACACTGAAGCTTTCTTT. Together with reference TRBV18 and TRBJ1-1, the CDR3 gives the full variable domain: NAGVMQNPRHLVRRRGQEARLRCSPMKGHSHVYWYRQLPEEGLKFMVYLQKENIIDESGMPKERFSAEFPKEGPSILRIQQVVRGDSAAYFCASSPDLNTEAFFGQGTRLTVV.

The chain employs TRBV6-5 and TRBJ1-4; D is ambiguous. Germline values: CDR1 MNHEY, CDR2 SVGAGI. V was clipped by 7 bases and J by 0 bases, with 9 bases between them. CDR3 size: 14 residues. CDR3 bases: TGTGCCAGCAAACAACGAGCAACTAATGAAAAACTGTTTTTT. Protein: CASKQRATNEKLFF.